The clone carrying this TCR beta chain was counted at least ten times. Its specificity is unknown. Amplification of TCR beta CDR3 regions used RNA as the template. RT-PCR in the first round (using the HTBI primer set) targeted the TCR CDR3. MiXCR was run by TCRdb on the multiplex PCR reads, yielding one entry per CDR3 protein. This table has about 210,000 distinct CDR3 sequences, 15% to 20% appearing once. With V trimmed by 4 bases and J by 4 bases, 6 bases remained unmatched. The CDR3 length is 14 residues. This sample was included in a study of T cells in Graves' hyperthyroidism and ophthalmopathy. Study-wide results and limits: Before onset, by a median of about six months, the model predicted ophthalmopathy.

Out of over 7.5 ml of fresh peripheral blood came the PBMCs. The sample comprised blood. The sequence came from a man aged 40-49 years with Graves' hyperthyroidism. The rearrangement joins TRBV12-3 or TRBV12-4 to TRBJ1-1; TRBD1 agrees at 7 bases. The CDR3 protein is CASSSTGKSTEAFF. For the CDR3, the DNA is TGTGCCAGCAGTTCGACAGGGAAGAGCACTGAAGCTTTCTTT.